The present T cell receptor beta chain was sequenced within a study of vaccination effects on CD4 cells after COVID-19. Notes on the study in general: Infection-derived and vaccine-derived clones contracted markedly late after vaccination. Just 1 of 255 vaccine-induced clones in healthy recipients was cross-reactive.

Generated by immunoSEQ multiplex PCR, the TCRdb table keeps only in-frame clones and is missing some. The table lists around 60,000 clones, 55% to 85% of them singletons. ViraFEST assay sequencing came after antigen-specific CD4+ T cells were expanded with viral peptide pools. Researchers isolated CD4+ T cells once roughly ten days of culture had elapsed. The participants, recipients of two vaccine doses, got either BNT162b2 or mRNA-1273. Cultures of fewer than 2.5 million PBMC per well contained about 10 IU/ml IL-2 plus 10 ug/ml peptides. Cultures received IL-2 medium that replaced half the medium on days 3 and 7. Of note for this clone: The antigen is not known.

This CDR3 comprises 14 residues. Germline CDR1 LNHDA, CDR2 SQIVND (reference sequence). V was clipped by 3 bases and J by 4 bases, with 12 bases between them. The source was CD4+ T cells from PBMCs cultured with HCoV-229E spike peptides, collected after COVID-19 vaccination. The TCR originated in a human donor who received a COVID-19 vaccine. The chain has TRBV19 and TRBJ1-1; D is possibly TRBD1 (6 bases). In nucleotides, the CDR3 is TGTGCCAGTAGTATGGGGGAAGGGGGCACTGAAGCTTTCTTT. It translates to CASSMGEGGTEAFF. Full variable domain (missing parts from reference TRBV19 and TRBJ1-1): DGGITQSPKYLFRKEGQNVTLSCEQNLNHDAMYWYRQDPGQGLRLIYYSQIVNDFQKGDIAEGYSVSREKKESFPLTVTSAQKNPTAFYLCASSMGEGGTEAFFGQGTRLTVV.